These 16 T cell receptor beta chains came from one sample sequenced in a study of blood T cell repertoires in COVID-19. Method: immunoSEQ multiplex PCR; TCRdb's copy keeps in-frame clones and lacks some. The sample yields 470,000 or so clones, 85% to 90% seen once. What was sequenced was peripheral blood. The receptor source for this set is a young woman with acute or convalescent COVID-19.

V gene TRBV30 combines with J gene TRBJ1-6; D may be TRBD1 (5 bases). The CDR3 covers 13 residues. Trimming cost V 5 bases and J 10 bases, with 15 bases left between them. CDR1 and CDR2 from the germline V gene are GTSNPN and SVGIG (reference sequence). The CDR3 nucleotides are TGTGCCTGGGGCCCCCAGGGAGGGTCACCCCTCCACTTT. Encoded protein: CAWGPQGGSPLHF. Full variable domain (outside the CDR3, taken from reference TRBV30 and TRBJ1-6): SQTIHQWPATLVQPVGSPLSLECTVEGTSNPNLYWYRQAAGRGLQLLFYSVGIGQISSEVPQNLSASRPQDRQFILSSKKLLLSDSGFYLCAWGPQGGSPLHFGNGTRLTVT.

This clone was seen more than once but under ten times. The chain joins TRBV9 to TRBJ1-1; D not certain. The V gene's germline CDR1 is SGDLS and CDR2 YYNGEE. CDR3 length: 16 amino acids. V was cut by 3 bases and J by 0 bases, with 15 bases left in between. The CDR3 region is CASSAHIEGVNTEAFF. DNA for the CDR3: TGTGCCAGCAGCGCCCATATTGAGGGCGTGAACACTGAAGCTTTCTTT. Full variable domain (missing parts from reference TRBV9 and TRBJ1-1): DSGVTQTPKHLITATGQRVTLRCSPRSGDLSVYWYQQSLDQGLQFLIQYYNGEERAKGNILERFSAQQFPDLHSELNLSSLELGDSALYFCASSAHIEGVNTEAFFGQGTRLTVV.

The rearrangement uses TRBV2 and TRBJ2-5; 8 bases match TRBD2. Trimming took 5 bases from V and 10 from J; bases not matched to a gene: 12. From germline, CDR1 is SNHLY and CDR2 FYNNEI. The CDR3 spans 14 residues. The CDR3 spells CASSLAGGKGDQYF. The CDR3 DNA follows: TGTGCCAGCAGTTTGGCGGGGGGAAAGGGGGACCAGTACTTC.

This chain joins TRBV18 and TRBJ1-1; D might be TRBD1 (5 bases). Trimming pared 4 bases from V and 1 base from J, leaving 7 bases between. Germline CDR1 is KGHSH and CDR2 is LQKENI. The CDR3 runs to 13 residues. The CDR3 region has the DNA TGTGCCAGCTCACTAGGGGCGAACACTGAAGCTTTCTTT. Amino acids: CASSLGANTEAFF.

This chain links TRBV2 with TRBJ1-5, with 7 bases fitting TRBD1. Trimming removed 4 bases from V and 7 bases from J; junction bases left unmatched: 10. This CDR3 spans 15 amino acids. Germline V gene sequence: CDR1 SNHLY, CDR2 FYNNEI. The CDR3 is CASSGHSRGQQPQHF. The CDR3 DNA follows: TGTGCCAGCAGTGGACACTCGCGGGGACAGCAGCCCCAGCATTTT.

V usage is TRBV30 and J usage is TRBJ1-6; 7 positions match TRBD1. Trimming cost V 2 bases and J 8 bases; bases outside gene matches: 9. Germline CDR1 reads GTSNPN; CDR2 reads SVGIG (reference sequence). This CDR3 region has 15 residues. CDR3 sequence: CAWSSLGGADSPLHF. The CDR3 nucleotides are TGTGCCTGGAGTTCCTTAGGGGGCGCGGATTCACCCCTCCACTTT.

The V and J genes are TRBV28 and TRBJ1-2; D might be TRBD1 (5 bases). The CDR3 consists of 13 residues. Germline loops: CDR1 MDHEN, CDR2 SYDVKM. V was trimmed by 5 bases and J by 6 bases, leaving 13 bases between them. In DNA, the CDR3 is TGTGCCAGCAGTGAGACAGCCGGCCATGGCTACACCTTC. This gives the protein CASSETAGHGYTF.

The chain uses TRBV28 and TRBJ2-7; D may be TRBD2 (5 bases). Germline values: CDR1 MDHEN, CDR2 SYDVKM. This CDR3 has 16 residues. The V gene lost 5 bases and the J gene lost 0 bases, with 17 bases spanning the gap. The CDR3: CASSPTGGLSSYEQYF. In DNA, the CDR3 is TGTGCCAGCAGTCCAACCGGTGGACTTAGCTCCTACGAGCAGTACTTC.

This clone appeared once. The rearrangement uses TRBV5-1 and TRBJ2-5; D is unclear. CDR1 SGHRS and CDR2 YFSETQ come from the germline V gene. The CDR3 is 13 amino acids. V lost 4 bases, J lost 5 bases, and 12 bases lay in between. The CDR3 loop reads CASSDVGVETQYF. The CDR3 coding sequence is TGCGCCAGCAGCGATGTCGGTGTGGAGACCCAGTACTTC.

The V gene is TRBV4-2, the J gene TRBJ2-1, with D perhaps TRBD2 (6 bases). Germline CDR1 is LGHNA and CDR2 is YNFKEQ. The CDR3 is 16 residues long. The V end was cut by 0 bases, the J end by 4 bases, with 13 bases between. As DNA, the CDR3 is TGTGCCAGCAGCCAAGAAGCCCTGGGGGGTTACAATGAGCAGTTCTTC. Protein product: CASSQEALGGYNEQFF.

The chain recombines TRBV9 with TRBJ2-7, with 7 bases matching TRBD2. V shed 4 bases, J shed 6 bases, and the junction held 7 bases outside the gene matches. The germline V gene has CDR1 SGDLS and CDR2 YYNGEE. The length of the CDR3 is 13 residues. CDR3 residues: CASSSQPGGEQYF. The DNA for the CDR3 is TGTGCCAGCAGCTCCCAGCCGGGGGGCGAGCAGTACTTC.

CDR3 sequence (DNA): TGTGCCAGCAGCTCACGAGGGGGCGGACAGCCCCAGCATTTT. The encoded protein is CASSSRGGGQPQHF. The gene calls are TRBV9 and TRBJ1-5; 7 bases are shared with TRBD1. Germline-derived CDR1 and CDR2 are SGDLS and YYNGEE. CDR3 length: 14 amino acids. After removal of 4 bases from V and 7 bases from J, the junction contained 8 bases not matched to a gene.

This sequence joins TRBV5-1 and TRBJ2-5; 11 bases line up with TRBD2. The CDR3 contains 16 residues. The germline CDR1 and CDR2 sequences are SGHRS and YFSETQ. The junction had 11 bases not matched to a gene; V was cut back by 5 bases and J by 5 bases. The CDR3 DNA reads TGCGCCAGCAGGCCGATCTTTAGCGGGGGGGCTGAGACCCAGTACTTC. Translation: CASRPIFSGGAETQYF.

This clone was picked up a small number of times. The chain employs TRBV4-2 and TRBJ1-2; a possible D gene is TRBD1 (6 bases). V was pared by 0 bases and J by 6 bases, with 17 bases between. In germline, CDR1 is LGHNA, CDR2 YNFKEQ. The CDR3 totals 16 residues. The CDR3 region is CASSQDAEQGSDGYTF. The CDR3 DNA sequence: TGTGCCAGCAGCCAAGACGCGGAACAGGGAAGCGATGGCTACACCTTC.

The V call is TRBV5-1, the J call TRBJ1-1; the match to TRBD1 covers 10 bases. From germline, CDR1 is SGHRS and CDR2 YFSETQ. The CDR3 consists of 14 residues. With 3 bases clipped from V and 7 bases from J, the junction kept 6 bases outside the gene matches. For the CDR3, the DNA is TGCGCCAGCAGCTGGGGACAGGGGACTCGTGAAGCTTTCTTT. Translation gives CASSWGQGTREAFF.

The rearrangement links TRBV6-1 to TRBJ2-1; TRBD2 matches at 11 bases. V trimming: 4 bases; J trimming: 4 bases; junction bases outside the gene matches: 9. Germline values: CDR1 MNHNS, CDR2 SASEGT. CDR3 size: 17 residues. CDR3 protein: CASSALAGDRGYNEQFF. CDR3 in DNA: TGTGCCAGCAGTGCACTAGCGGGGGATAGAGGTTACAATGAGCAGTTCTTC.